This T cell receptor (beta chain) originates from a study of beta chain features in type 1 diabetes. Study-wide results and limits: Shortening that was moderate but significant affected the TCRB CDR3s of Type 1 diabetes patients in all four CD4+ subsets. Since sequencing was performed on cDNA, cells with high TCR expression could be over-represented. Insertion counts at VDJ junctions were lower in type 1 diabetes patients, who also showed more deletions there.

CD45RO/CCR7/CD25/CD127/CD95/CD27 separated CD4+ naive, central memory, regulatory and stem cell-like memory cells by sorting. Trimming removed 4 bases from V and 3 bases from J; junction bases left unmatched: 7. Germline values: CDR1 SGHRS, CDR2 YFSETQ. This CDR3 is 15 amino acids long. The sequenced template was cDNA made from the entire isolated RNA. Measured with immunoSEQ multiplex PCR; TCRdb has only the in-frame clones, and not every one. The data hold approximately 250,000 clones, with 24% observed a single time. For this clone: Its antigen remains unknown.

The chain carries TRBV5-1 and TRBJ2-1, with 7 bases that match TRBD2. Input material: naive CD4+ T cells from blood. This clonotype was sampled from a woman aged 25 to 39 with type 1 diabetes. CDR3 nucleotides: TGCGCCAGCAGCCGTCTAGCGGCCGACTACAATGAGCAGTTCTTC. Its translation: CASSRLAADYNEQFF.